This T cell receptor beta chain came from a study of shared clonotypes between healthy human individuals. As for the study in general: Those who served as donors were a couple of women and a few men between the ages of 18 and 49.

Deep-level assay runs were performed. The assay was immunoSEQ multiplex PCR, and TCRdb's table has in-frame clones only and misses some. The sample shows roughly 550,000 clones, roughly 96% of them seen only once. Findings of the study overall: Against clonotypes common to all four donors, non-shared ones had lower generation probabilities. Donor scarcity curtailed the genetic and exposure-history diversity represented herein.

CD8 cells regarded as naive lacked CD45RO, were positively chosen for CCR7, and omitted terminally differentiated effector memory CD45RA+ cells. CDR3 length equals 15 residues. The V and J ends lost 5 bases and 0 bases, in that order; junction bases with no gene match: 4. Germline loops: CDR1 MNHEY, CDR2 SMNVEV (reference sequence). This clone has only one observation. Its antigen is undetermined. The clonotype was recovered from a woman in her 30s in good health. The chain is built from TRBV27 and TRBJ2-7; 10 bases map to TRBD2. Sample: naive CD8+ T cells sorted from blood. CDR3 protein: CASSASGGYSYEQYF. The CDR3 DNA sequence: TGTGCCAGCAGTGCTAGCGGGGGTTACTCCTACGAGCAGTACTTC.